Each of the 29 T cell receptor beta chains below was sequenced from the same sample in a study of T cell responses to AZD1222 COVID-19 vaccine. Assay: immunoSEQ multiplex PCR; the TCRdb copy retains only in-frame clones and omits some. The table includes about 100,000 clones, 88% detected once. Specimen: peripheral blood, collected on day 0 of AZD1222 vaccination. These receptors all come from an adult in good health.

This rearrangement joins TRBV18 to TRBJ1-2; D is ambiguous. Germline loops: CDR1 KGHSH, CDR2 LQKENI. V lost 3 bases and J lost 3, with 11 bases in between. The CDR3 extends over 14 amino acids. The CDR3 region is CASSPLANHYGYTF. The CDR3 region has the DNA TGTGCCAGCTCACCGTTGGCAAACCACTATGGCTACACCTTC.

This clone was detected only a few times. This chain connects TRBV6-5 to TRBJ2-3; weak D call: TRBD2 (6 bases). The CDR3 runs 15 residues. CDR1 is MNHEY and CDR2 is SVGAGI in the germline V gene. Trimming removed 0 bases at V and 6 bases at J, with 13 bases between. The CDR3 here is CASSYSILASDTQYF. CDR3 bases: TGTGCCAGCAGTTACTCGATCCTAGCGTCGGATACGCAGTATTTT.

The chain is built from TRBV5-1 and TRBJ2-1; D might be TRBD2 (6 bases). Looked up from germline, CDR1 is SGHRS and CDR2 is YFSETQ. The CDR3 covers 16 residues. V lost 3 bases to trimming and J lost 1 base, with 14 bases between them. The CDR3 DNA follows: TGCGCCAGCAGCTCCCCCCGGGGGTCGTCCTACAATGAGCAGTTCTTC. Encoded protein: CASSSPRGSSYNEQFF.

The gene calls are TRBV28 and TRBJ1-2, with unresolved D. V lost 11 bases and J 4 bases, leaving 14 bases between the germline ends. In germline, CDR1 is MDHEN, CDR2 SYDVKM. CDR3 length equals 12 residues. The CDR3 loop is CASGSEGYGYTF. Here the CDR3 DNA reads TGTGCCTCGGGGAGTGAGGGCTATGGCTACACCTTC.

V and J are TRBV28 and TRBJ1-2; 7 nucleotides align to TRBD1. Trimming took 5 bases from V and 2 from J; bases not matched to a gene: 14. CDR1 is MDHEN, CDR2 SYDVKM, per germline. CDR3 length: 17 residues. CDR3 sequence reads: CASSAPGGGTENYGYTF. The CDR3 DNA reads as TGTGCCAGCAGTGCACCCGGCGGGGGGACAGAAAACTATGGCTACACCTTC.

V usage is TRBV7-2 and J usage is TRBJ2-7; no definite D call. The germline V gene encodes CDR1 SGHTA and CDR2 FQGNSA. V lost 2 bases, J lost 1 base, and 9 bases lay in between. There are 14 residues in the CDR3. The CDR3 sequence: CASSLTAGSYEQYF. DNA of the CDR3: TGTGCCAGCAGCTTAACCGCAGGATCCTACGAGCAGTACTTC.

V gene TRBV30 combines with J gene TRBJ2-2; D unclear. V lost 0 bases and J lost 2, with 7 bases in between. Germline V CDR1 and CDR2: GTSNPN, SVGIG (reference sequence). The CDR3 totals 14 residues. The CDR3 nucleotides are TGTGCCTGGAGTGTAAGTCTTAACACCGGGGAGCTGTTTTTT. As protein: CAWSVSLNTGELFF.

J is TRBJ1-1 and V is TRBV2; TRBD1 is a possible D gene (5 bases). From germline, CDR1 is SNHLY and CDR2 FYNNEI. Trimming left V 4 bases short and J 6 bases short, with 15 bases between. The CDR3 covers 14 residues. CDR3 DNA sequence: TGTGCCAGCAGTGCTCCACCGCGGGGGTCTGAAGCTTTCTTT. This gives the protein CASSAPPRGSEAFF.

The V and J genes are TRBV12-5 and TRBJ2-1; TRBD2 aligns across 13 bases. The trim removed 0 bases at V and 10 bases at J, leaving 6 bases unmatched. The CDR3 totals 16 residues. Germline CDR1 and CDR2: LGHNT and FRNRAP. This CDR3 reads CASGLVTSGRAHEQFF. CDR3 nucleotide sequence: TGTGCTAGTGGTTTGGTTACTAGCGGGAGGGCCCACGAGCAGTTCTTC.

The V call is TRBV6-5, the J call TRBJ1-2; D ambiguous. Germline V gives CDR1 MNHEY, CDR2 SVGAGI. Trimming took 6 bases from V and 4 from J, leaving 15 bases between them. The CDR3 contains 14 residues. The CDR3 bases are TGTGCCAGCAGCCCACCGGGCCGGATCTATGGCTACACCTTC. It translates to CASSPPGRIYGYTF.

The chain combines TRBV11-2 with TRBJ2-3; either TRBD1 or TRBD2 may fit D (6 bases each). Germline V lookup: CDR1 SGHAT, CDR2 FQNNGV. V shed 5 bases and J shed 4 bases, with 22 bases lying between them. CDR3 length: 17 amino acids. CDR3 region: CASSPGGGTLFADTQYF. The DNA for the CDR3 is TGTGCCAGCAGCCCCGGGGGCGGAACATTGTTCGCAGATACGCAGTATTTT.

V gene TRBV15 combines with J gene TRBJ1-4; D uncertain. The germline V gene has CDR1 LNHNV and CDR2 YYDKDF (reference sequence). V lost 2 bases and J lost 0, with 7 bases in between. CDR3 length equals 15 residues. CDR3 amino acids: CATSRRRATNEKLFF. The CDR3 coding sequence is TGTGCCACCAGCAGACGACGGGCAACTAATGAAAAACTGTTTTTT.

The gene calls are TRBV4-3 and TRBJ1-1; tentatively, D is TRBD1 (6 bases). V was shortened by 0 bases and J by 3 bases, with 11 bases between the two germline ends. This CDR3 comprises 15 residues. Germline assignment: CDR1 LGHNA and CDR2 YSLEER. The CDR3 nucleotides read TGCGCCAGCAGCCAAGAGTACAGGGTTGACACTGAAGCTTTCTTT. This translates into CASSQEYRVDTEAFF.

The rearrangement uses TRBV27 and TRBJ1-5; D gene uncertain. The CDR3 totals 11 residues. In germline, CDR1 is MNHEY, CDR2 SMNVEV (reference sequence). V lost 1 base and J 5 bases, leaving 0 bases between the germline ends. The CDR3: CASSLYQPQHF. CDR3 coding DNA: TGTGCCAGCAGTTTATATCAGCCCCAGCATTTT.

The chain has TRBV5-1 and TRBJ2-5; possibly TRBD1 for D (6 bases). V was shortened by 0 bases and J by 7 bases, with 10 bases between the two germline ends. Germline lookup yields CDR1 SGHRS and CDR2 YFSETQ. This CDR3 has 13 residues. Written as DNA, the CDR3 is TGCGCCAGCAGCTTGGACAGGGAAGGGACCCAGTACTTC. This sequence encodes CASSLDREGTQYF.

CDR3 bases: TGTGCCAGCAGTGTAACAGGGGAATTCTATAATTCACCCCTCCACTTT. It encodes CASSVTGEFYNSPLHF. The V gene is TRBV2, the J gene TRBJ1-6; 7 nucleotides line up with TRBD1. CDR1 and CDR2 (germline): SNHLY, FYNNEI. The CDR3 length is 16 residues. The V segment lost 4 bases and the J segment 3 bases; nucleotides outside the gene matches: 6.

The genes are TRBV12-5 and TRBJ1-5; TRBD1 is a possible D gene (5 bases). The CDR3 length is 16 residues. The V gene's germline CDR1 is LGHNT and CDR2 FRNRAP. V lost 0 bases and J 2 bases, leaving 11 bases between the germline ends. The CDR3 sequence is CASGLVLGVGNQPQHF. The CDR3 nucleotides are TGTGCTAGTGGTTTGGTACTGGGGGTTGGCAATCAGCCCCAGCATTTT.

The J gene is TRBJ1-1, the V gene TRBV2, with a tentative D call TRBD1 (6 bases). V was pared by 6 bases and J by 4 bases, with 12 bases between. The CDR3 is made up of 13 amino acids. CDR1 is SNHLY, CDR2 FYNNEI, per germline. CDR3 residues: CASSGTQGTEAFF. CDR3 sequence (DNA): TGTGCCAGCAGCGGGACACAGGGCACTGAAGCTTTCTTT.

The V call is TRBV28, the J call TRBJ1-4; TRBD1 agrees at 7 bases. The germline V gene encodes CDR1 MDHEN and CDR2 SYDVKM. The CDR3 extends over 13 amino acids. The junction had 4 bases not matched to a gene; V was cut back by 6 bases and J by 6 bases. As DNA, the CDR3 is TGTGCCAGCAGCCCGACAGGGTATGAAAAACTGTTTTTT. This codes for CASSPTGYEKLFF.

This clone was found a few times. The chain couples TRBV14 to TRBJ1-2; TRBD1 matches 10 bases. Trimming at V came to 4 bases and at J to 1 base, leaving 0 bases not matched to a gene. Germline V CDR1 and CDR2: SGHDN, FVKESK. This CDR3 is built from 14 residues. For the CDR3, the DNA is TGTGCCAGCAGCCGGGACAGGGGTAACTATGGCTACACCTTC. This translates into CASSRDRGNYGYTF.

The chain carries TRBV7-9 and TRBJ2-1; D is possibly TRBD1 (6 bases). CDR3 length equals 14 residues. Germline CDR1 and CDR2: SEHNR and FQNEAQ (reference sequence). V was pared by 2 bases and J by 5 bases, with 10 bases between. In nucleotides, the CDR3 is TGTGCCAGCAGCTTATGGGACATCGACAATGAGCAGTTCTTC. It yields the protein CASSLWDIDNEQFF.

The chain carries TRBV30 and TRBJ2-1; 14 bases are shared with TRBD2. Germline loops: CDR1 GTSNPN, CDR2 SVGIG (reference sequence). J gave up 0 bases and V 1 base, and 5 bases lay outside the gene matches. This CDR3 region has 18 residues. The CDR3 DNA sequence: TGTGCCTGGAGTGCGATTGGACTAGCGGGAGGCTCCTACAATGAGCAGTTCTTC. This codes for CAWSAIGLAGGSYNEQFF.

This clone was detected only a few times. The chain is built from TRBV6-2 or TRBV6-3 and TRBJ2-3, with 9 bases fitting TRBD1. The CDR3 runs 16 residues. After removal of 2 bases from V and 4 bases from J, the junction contained 7 bases not matched to a gene. The germline gives CDR1 MNHEY, CDR2 SVGEGT. The CDR3 sequence: CASSYNVGTGPDTQYF. CDR3 DNA: TGTGCCAGCAGTTACAATGTAGGGACAGGGCCAGATACGCAGTATTTT.

This chain links TRBV23-1 with TRBJ2-7; TRBD2 agrees at 7 bases. TRBV23-1 is treated as an ORF (open reading frame) with a function not yet certain. The CDR3 runs to 17 residues. With 0 bases clipped from V and 2 bases from J, the junction kept 10 bases outside the gene matches. CDR3 sequence: CASSQSGYEGRAYEQYF. In DNA, the CDR3 is TGCGCCAGCAGTCAATCGGGTTATGAGGGGAGGGCCTACGAGCAGTACTTC.

The V call is TRBV5-1, the J call TRBJ1-6, with D perhaps matching TRBD1 (5 bases). CDR1 and CDR2 from the germline V gene are SGHRS and YFSETQ. The CDR3 contains 14 residues. The V end was cut by 1 base, the J end by 6 bases, with 8 bases between. CDR3 coding DNA: TGCGCCAGCAGCTTGACGGGACCTAATTCACCCCTCCACTTT. It is translated as CASSLTGPNSPLHF.

This chain connects TRBV10-3 to TRBJ2-1, with 9 bases fitting TRBD2. Per germline, CDR1 ENHRY and CDR2 SYGVKD. The junction had 4 bases not matched to a gene; V was cut back by 2 bases and J by 5 bases. The CDR3 length is 15 residues. The CDR3 sequence: CAISETLAGNNEQFF. The DNA of the CDR3 is TGTGCCATCAGTGAGACACTAGCGGGTAACAATGAGCAGTTCTTC.

This chain joins TRBV19 and TRBJ1-1; TRBD1 matches at 8 bases. The germline gives CDR1 LNHDA, CDR2 SQIVND (reference sequence). V trimming: 2 bases; J trimming: 5 bases; junction bases outside the gene matches: 10. CDR3 length equals 16 residues. The CDR3 nucleotides are TGTGCCAGTAGTATAACTCCAACAGGGGGTGTAACTGAAGCTTTCTTT. Translated, it gives CASSITPTGGVTEAFF.

CDR3 sequence (DNA): TGTGCCAGCAGTTATAGTCTAGACGAGCAGTTCTTC. It yields the protein CASSYSLDEQFF. The genes are TRBV6-2 or TRBV6-3 and TRBJ2-1; no clear D. The ends were cut back, 3 bases at V and 10 bases at J, with 10 bases in the middle. Germline CDR1 is MNHEY and CDR2 is SVGEGT. This CDR3 comprises 12 residues.

The J gene is TRBJ1-5, the V gene TRBV28; the match to TRBD1 covers 7 bases. The CDR3 length is 16 residues. V lost 3 bases, J lost 6 bases, and 11 bases stayed unmatched. CDR1 and CDR2 (germline): MDHEN, SYDVKM. The CDR3 bases are TGTGCCAGCAGTTTCCAGCAGGGGGAAGGGGCTCAGCCCCAGCATTTT. Translation gives CASSFQQGEGAQPQHF.